These T cell receptor beta chains were read from a single sample in a study of Ad26.COV2.S vaccination and SARS-CoV-2 variants. Clones were sequenced by immunoSEQ multiplex PCR, and TCRdb holds only the in-frame ones, with some missing. The data show around 450,000 clones, approximately 89% seen once. This material consisted of peripheral blood, taken in a trial of Ad26.COV2.S vaccine versus placebo. The receptor set was obtained from a person aged 18 to 65 who received the Ad26.COV2.S COVID-19 vaccine or a placebo. CDR3s include the opening cysteine and the closing phenylalanine or tryptophan. Fields, in order: clone size, J gene, D gene, V gene, CDR3 DNA, CDR3 protein. A D gene is named only where the DNA matches it firmly. Clone size appears in some rows only: once, few, many, or a class for an expanded clone.

-	TRBJ1-2	-	TRBV6-5	TGTGCCAGCAGTTATGGTGGACTGTATGGCTACACCTTC	CASSYGGLYGYTF
-	TRBJ1-1	-	TRBV5-1	TGCGCCAGCAGCGAGGGGATGAACACTGAAGCTTTCTTT	CASSEGMNTEAFF
-	TRBJ2-2	TRBD2	TRBV9	TGTGCCAGCAGCGTAGTAACTAGCGGCACCGGGGAGCTGTTTTTT	CASSVVTSGTGELFF
-	TRBJ1-2	TRBD1	TRBV20-1	TGCAGTGCCAGTCGACAGGGCTGGGGCTACACCTTC	CSASRQGWGYTF
-	TRBJ2-5	-	TRBV15	TGTGCCACCAGCTACCCCGGTGCCCTTGGGGAGACCCAGTACTTC	CATSYPGALGETQYF
-	TRBJ2-5	TRBD2	TRBV10-3	TGTGCCATCAGTGATCCCCTAGCGGGAGGAGGGGAGACCCAGTACTTC	CAISDPLAGGGETQYF
-	TRBJ2-1	-	TRBV4-2	TGTGCCAGCAGCCATAACCAGCGGGCCAACTACAATGAGCAGTTCTTC	CASSHNQRANYNEQFF
once	TRBJ2-6	TRBD2	TRBV5-1	TGCGCCAGCAGCTCGGCTAGCGGGGGCTCTGGGGCCAACGTCCTGACTTTC	CASSSASGGSGANVLTF
-	TRBJ2-1	TRBD2	TRBV5-1	TGCGCCAGCAGGACCGGGACTAGCGTGGGCAATGAGCAGTTCTTC	CASRTGTSVGNEQFF
-	TRBJ2-3	-	TRBV11-1	TGTGCCAGCAGCCCGTGGGGTCCAGGAGCCACAGATACGCAGTATTTT	CASSPWGPGATDTQYF
once	TRBJ2-1	-	TRBV5-1	TGCGCCAGCAGCTTGGTAGCGGTTAGCTCCTACAATGAGCAGTTCTTC	CASSLVAVSSYNEQFF
-	TRBJ1-1	-	TRBV19	TGTGCCAGTAGGTTCTGGGGCACTGAAGCTTTCTTT	CASRFWGTEAFF